This TCR beta chain was recovered during a study of blood T cell repertoires in COVID-19. In the study overall: Collection of acute and convalescent COVID-19 samples took place in the United States, Italy and Spain.

The CDR3 covers 19 residues. Trimming took 0 bases from V and 8 from J; bases not matched to a gene: 17. The V gene's germline CDR1 is SGHRS and CDR2 YFSETQ. Original processing notes: Amplification with reference gene primers provided the estimates of nucleated cell counts. Measured with immunoSEQ multiplex PCR; TCRdb has only the in-frame clones, and not every one. V and J calls and clone size come straight from that table; D and trimming were deduced from the DNA. The data show roughly 300,000 clones, with about 88% seen just once and more than 1.4% held by the top ten. The chain employs TRBV5-1 and TRBJ2-1; 10 nucleotides line up with TRBD2. The specimen was peripheral blood. This clonotype was sampled from a human donor with COVID-19, enrolled during active disease. The donor label of this sample is uncertain. This CDR3 reads CASSLVGFGLAGVGHEQFF. In nucleotides, the CDR3 is TGCGCCAGCAGCTTGGTAGGGTTCGGGCTAGCGGGAGTCGGTCATGAGCAGTTCTTC.